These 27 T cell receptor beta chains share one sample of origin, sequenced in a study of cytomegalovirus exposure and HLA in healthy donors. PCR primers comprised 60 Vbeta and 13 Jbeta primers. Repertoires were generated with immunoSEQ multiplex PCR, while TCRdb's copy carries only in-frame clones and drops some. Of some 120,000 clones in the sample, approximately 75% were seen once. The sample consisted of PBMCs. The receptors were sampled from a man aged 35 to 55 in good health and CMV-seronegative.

The CDR3 DNA is TGTGCCTGGAGTGTAAATCAGGACTCCTACGAGCAGTACTTC. As protein: CAWSVNQDSYEQYF. This chain joins TRBV30 and TRBJ2-7, with D unclear. The CDR3 length is 14 residues. CDR1 GTSNPN and CDR2 SVGIG come from the germline V gene (reference sequence). V dropped 0 bases and J dropped 0 bases, with 9 bases sitting between them.

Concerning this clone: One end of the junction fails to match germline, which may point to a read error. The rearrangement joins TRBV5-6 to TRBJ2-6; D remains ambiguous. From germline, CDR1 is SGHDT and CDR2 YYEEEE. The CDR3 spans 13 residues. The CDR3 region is CASSLGHANGLTF. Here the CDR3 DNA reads TGTGCCAGCAGCTTGGGACACGCCAACGGCCTGACTTTC.

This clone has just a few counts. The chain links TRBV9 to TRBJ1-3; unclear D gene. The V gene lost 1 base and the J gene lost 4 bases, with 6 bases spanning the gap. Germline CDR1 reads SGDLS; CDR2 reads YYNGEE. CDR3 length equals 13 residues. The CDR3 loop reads CASSVNAGNTIYF. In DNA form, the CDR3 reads TGTGCCAGCAGCGTAAATGCGGGAAACACCATATATTTT.

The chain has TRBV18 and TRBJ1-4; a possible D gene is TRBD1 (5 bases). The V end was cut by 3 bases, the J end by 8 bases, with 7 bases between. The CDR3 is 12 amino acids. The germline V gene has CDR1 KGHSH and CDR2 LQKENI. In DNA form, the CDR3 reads TGTGCCAGCTCACCGGGGGGGGAAAAACTGTTTTTT. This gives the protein CASSPGGEKLFF.

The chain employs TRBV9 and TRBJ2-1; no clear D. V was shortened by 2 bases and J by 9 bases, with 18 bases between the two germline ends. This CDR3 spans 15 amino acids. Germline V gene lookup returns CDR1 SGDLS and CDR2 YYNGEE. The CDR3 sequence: CASSVSEIPSGEQFF. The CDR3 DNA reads TGTGCCAGCAGCGTTTCAGAGATTCCTTCGGGTGAGCAGTTCTTC. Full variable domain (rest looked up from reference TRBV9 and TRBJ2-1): DSGVTQTPKHLITATGQRVTLRCSPRSGDLSVYWYQQSLDQGLQFLIQYYNGEERAKGNILERFSAQQFPDLHSELNLSSLELGDSALYFCASSVSEIPSGEQFFGPGTRLTVL.

CDR3 in DNA: TGTGCCAGCAGCTTAGAAACTAGCGGGAGGCCCCGTGAGCAGTTCTTC. It codes for CASSLETSGRPREQFF. The J gene is TRBJ2-1, the V gene TRBV7-9; TRBD2 matches 12 bases. J was trimmed by 9 bases and V by 1 base; bases with no gene match: 7. Germline CDR1 is SEHNR and CDR2 is FQNEAQ (reference sequence). CDR3 size: 16 residues.

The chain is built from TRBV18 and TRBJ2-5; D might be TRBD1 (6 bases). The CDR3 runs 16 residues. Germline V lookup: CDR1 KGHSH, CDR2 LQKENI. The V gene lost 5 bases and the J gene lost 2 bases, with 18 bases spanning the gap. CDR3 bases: TGTGCCAGCTCATCCCTCGTAGGACAGCGGCAAGAGACCCAGTACTTC. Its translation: CASSSLVGQRQETQYF.

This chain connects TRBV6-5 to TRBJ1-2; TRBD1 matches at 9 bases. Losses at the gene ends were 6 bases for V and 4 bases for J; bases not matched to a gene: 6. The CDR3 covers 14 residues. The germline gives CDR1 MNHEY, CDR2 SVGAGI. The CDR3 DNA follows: TGTGCCAGCAGGGCTGGGGACAGGGTCTATGGCTACACCTTC. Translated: CASRAGDRVYGYTF.

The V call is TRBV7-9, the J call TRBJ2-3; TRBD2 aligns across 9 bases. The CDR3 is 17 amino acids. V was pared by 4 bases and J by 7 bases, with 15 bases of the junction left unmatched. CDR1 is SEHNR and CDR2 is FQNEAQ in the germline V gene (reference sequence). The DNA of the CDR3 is TGTGCCAGCAGCTCTATAGGGGCTAGCGGGATGCAGTATACGCAGTATTTT. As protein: CASSSIGASGMQYTQYF.

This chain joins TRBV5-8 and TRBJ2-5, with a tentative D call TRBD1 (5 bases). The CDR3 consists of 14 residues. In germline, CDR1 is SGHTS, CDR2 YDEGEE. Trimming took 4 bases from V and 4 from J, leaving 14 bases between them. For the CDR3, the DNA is TGTGCCAGCAGCACCAGGGTATCTGGAGAGACCCAGTACTTC. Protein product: CASSTRVSGETQYF.

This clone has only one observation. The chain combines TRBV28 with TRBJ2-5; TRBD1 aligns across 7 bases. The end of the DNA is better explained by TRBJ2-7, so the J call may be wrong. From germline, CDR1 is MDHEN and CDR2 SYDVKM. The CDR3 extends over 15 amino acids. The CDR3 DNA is TGTGCCAGCAGTCCTCGACAGGGTCGGTCCTACGAGCAGTACTTC. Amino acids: CASSPRQGRSYEQYF.

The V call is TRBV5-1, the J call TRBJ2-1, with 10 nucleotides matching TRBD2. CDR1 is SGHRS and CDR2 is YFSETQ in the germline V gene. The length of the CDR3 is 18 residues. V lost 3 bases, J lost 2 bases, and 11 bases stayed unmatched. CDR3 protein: CASSSKREGPTPYNEQFF. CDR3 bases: TGCGCCAGCAGCTCAAAGCGGGAGGGCCCGACCCCCTACAATGAGCAGTTCTTC.

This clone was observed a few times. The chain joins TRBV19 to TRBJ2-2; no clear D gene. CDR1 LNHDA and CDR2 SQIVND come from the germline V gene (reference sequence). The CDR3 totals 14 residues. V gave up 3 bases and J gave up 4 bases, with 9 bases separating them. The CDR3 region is CASSIPSLTGELFF. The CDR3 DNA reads TGTGCCAGTAGTATCCCCTCTCTCACCGGGGAGCTGTTTTTT.

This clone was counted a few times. CDR3 bases: TGTGCCAGCAGCTCGGACCACAGGGGACGGGCCGGGGAGCTGTTTTTT. Its protein is CASSSDHRGRAGELFF. The chain links TRBV5-6 to TRBJ2-2; TRBD1 agrees at 7 bases. In germline, CDR1 is SGHDT, CDR2 YYEEEE. The V segment lost 3 bases and the J segment 6 bases; nucleotides outside the gene matches: 11. The CDR3 is 16 amino acids.

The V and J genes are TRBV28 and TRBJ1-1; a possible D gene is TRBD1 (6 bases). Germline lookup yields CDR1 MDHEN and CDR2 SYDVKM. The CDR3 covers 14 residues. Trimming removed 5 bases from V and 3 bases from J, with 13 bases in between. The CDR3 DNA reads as TGTGCCAGCAGTCCCAGCGCAGGGGACACTGAAGCTTTCTTT. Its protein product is CASSPSAGDTEAFF. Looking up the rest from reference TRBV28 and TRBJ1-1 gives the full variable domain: DVKVTQSSRYLVKRTGEKVFLECVQDMDHENMFWYRQDPGLGLRLIYFSYDVKMKEKGDIPEGYSVSREKKERFSLILESASTNQTSMYLCASSPSAGDTEAFFGQGTRLTVV.

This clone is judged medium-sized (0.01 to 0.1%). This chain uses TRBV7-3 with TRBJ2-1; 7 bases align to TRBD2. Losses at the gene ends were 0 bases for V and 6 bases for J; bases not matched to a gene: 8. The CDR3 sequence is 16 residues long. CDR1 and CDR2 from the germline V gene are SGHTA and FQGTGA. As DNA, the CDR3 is TGTGCCAGCAGCTTAACGGGCGGGAGTCCCGGCAATGAGCAGTTCTTC. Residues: CASSLTGGSPGNEQFF. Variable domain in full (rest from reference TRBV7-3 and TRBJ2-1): GAGVSQTPSNKVTEKGKYVELRCDPISGHTALYWYRQSLGQGPEFLIYFQGTGAADDSGLPNDRFFAVRPEGSVSTLKIQRTERGDSAVYLCASSLTGGSPGNEQFFGPGTRLTVL.

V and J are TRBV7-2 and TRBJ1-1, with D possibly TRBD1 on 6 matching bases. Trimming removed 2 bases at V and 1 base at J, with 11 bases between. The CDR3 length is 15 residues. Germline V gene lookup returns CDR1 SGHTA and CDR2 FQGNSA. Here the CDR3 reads CASSLLPGQNTEAFF. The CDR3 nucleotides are TGTGCCAGCAGCTTATTACCGGGACAGAACACTGAAGCTTTCTTT.

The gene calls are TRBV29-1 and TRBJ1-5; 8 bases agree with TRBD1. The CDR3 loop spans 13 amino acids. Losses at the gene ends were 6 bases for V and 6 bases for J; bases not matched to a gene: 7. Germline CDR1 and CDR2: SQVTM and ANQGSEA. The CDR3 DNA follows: TGCAGCGTAGGACAGGGATTGAGTCAGCCCCAGCATTTT. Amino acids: CSVGQGLSQPQHF. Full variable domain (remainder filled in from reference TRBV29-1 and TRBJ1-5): SAVISQKPSRDICQRGTSLTIQCQVDSQVTMMFWYRQQPGQSLTLIATANQGSEATYESGFVIDKFPISRPNLTFSTLTVSNMSPEDSSIYLCSVGQGLSQPQHFGDGTRLSIL.

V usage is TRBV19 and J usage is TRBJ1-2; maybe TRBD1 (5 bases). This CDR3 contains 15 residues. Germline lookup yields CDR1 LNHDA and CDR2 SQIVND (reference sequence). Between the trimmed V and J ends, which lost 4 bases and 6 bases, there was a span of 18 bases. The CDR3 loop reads CASSTPTARGNGYTF. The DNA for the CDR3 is TGTGCCAGTAGTACCCCGACGGCCCGGGGGAATGGCTACACCTTC.

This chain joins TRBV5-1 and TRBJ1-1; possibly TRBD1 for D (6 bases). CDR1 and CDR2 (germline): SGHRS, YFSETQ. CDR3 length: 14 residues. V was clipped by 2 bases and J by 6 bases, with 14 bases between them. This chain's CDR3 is CASSLQGFGPEAFF. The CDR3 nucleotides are TGCGCCAGCAGCTTACAGGGTTTTGGCCCTGAAGCTTTCTTT.

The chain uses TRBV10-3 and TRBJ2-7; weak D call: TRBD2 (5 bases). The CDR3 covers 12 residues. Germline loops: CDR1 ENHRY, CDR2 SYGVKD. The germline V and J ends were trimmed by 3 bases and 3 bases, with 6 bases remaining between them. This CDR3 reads CAISETSYEQYF. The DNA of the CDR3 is TGTGCCATCAGTGAAACTAGCTACGAGCAGTACTTC.

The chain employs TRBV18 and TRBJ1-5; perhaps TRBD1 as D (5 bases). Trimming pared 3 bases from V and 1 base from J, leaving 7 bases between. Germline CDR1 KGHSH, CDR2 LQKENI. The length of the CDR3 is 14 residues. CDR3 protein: CASSPGRSNQPQHF. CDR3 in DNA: TGTGCCAGCTCACCGGGGCGGAGCAATCAGCCCCAGCATTTT. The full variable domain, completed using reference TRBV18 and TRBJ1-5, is NAGVMQNPRHLVRRRGQEARLRCSPMKGHSHVYWYRQLPEEGLKFMVYLQKENIIDESGMPKERFSAEFPKEGPSILRIQQVVRGDSAAYFCASSPGRSNQPQHFGDGTRLSIL.

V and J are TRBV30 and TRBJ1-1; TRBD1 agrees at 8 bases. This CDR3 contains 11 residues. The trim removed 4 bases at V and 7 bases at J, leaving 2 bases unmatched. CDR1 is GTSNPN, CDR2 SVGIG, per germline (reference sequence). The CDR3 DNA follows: TGTGCCTGGAATACAGGGGGTGAAGCTTTCTTT. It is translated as CAWNTGGEAFF.

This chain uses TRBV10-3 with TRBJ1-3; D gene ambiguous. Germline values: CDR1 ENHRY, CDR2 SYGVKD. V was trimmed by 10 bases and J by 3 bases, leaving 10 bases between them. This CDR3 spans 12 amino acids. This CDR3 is CATSVGGNTIYF. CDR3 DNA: TGTGCCACTTCGGTTGGTGGAAACACCATATATTTT.

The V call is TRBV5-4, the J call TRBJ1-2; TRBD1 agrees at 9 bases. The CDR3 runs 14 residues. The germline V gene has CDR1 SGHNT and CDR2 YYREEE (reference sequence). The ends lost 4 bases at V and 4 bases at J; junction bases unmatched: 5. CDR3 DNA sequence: TGTGCCAGCAGCCACCGGACAGGGGCCTATGGCTACACCTTC. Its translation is CASSHRTGAYGYTF.

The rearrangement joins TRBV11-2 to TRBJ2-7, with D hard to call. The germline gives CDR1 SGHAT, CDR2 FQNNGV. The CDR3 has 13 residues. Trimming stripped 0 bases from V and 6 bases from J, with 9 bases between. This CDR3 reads CASSLEVAVEQYF. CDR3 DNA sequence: TGTGCCAGCAGCTTAGAGGTGGCGGTCGAGCAGTACTTC.

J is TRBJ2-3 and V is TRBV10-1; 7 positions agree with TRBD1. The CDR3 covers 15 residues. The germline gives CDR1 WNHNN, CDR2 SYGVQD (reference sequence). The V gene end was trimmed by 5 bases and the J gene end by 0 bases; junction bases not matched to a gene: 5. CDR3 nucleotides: TGCGCCAGCAGTCGGGACAGCTACAGCACAGATACGCAGTATTTT. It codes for CASSRDSYSTDTQYF.